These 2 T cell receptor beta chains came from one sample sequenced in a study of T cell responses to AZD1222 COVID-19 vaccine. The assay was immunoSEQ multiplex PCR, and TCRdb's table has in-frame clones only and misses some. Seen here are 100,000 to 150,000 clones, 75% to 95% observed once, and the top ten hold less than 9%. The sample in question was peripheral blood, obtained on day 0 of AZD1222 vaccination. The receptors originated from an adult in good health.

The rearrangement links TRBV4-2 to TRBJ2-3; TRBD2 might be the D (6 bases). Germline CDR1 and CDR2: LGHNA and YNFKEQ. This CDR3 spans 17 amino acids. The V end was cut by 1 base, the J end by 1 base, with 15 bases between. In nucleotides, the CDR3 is TGTGCCAGCAGCCAAGTCGGGCGGAGGGTCGGCACAGATACGCAGTATTTT. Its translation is CASSQVGRRVGTDTQYF.

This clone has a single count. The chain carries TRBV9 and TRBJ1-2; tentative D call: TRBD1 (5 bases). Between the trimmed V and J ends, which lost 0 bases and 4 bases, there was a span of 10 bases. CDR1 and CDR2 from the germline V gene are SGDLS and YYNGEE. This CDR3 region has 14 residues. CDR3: CASSVEAGTYGYTF. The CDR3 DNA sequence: TGTGCCAGCAGCGTAGAAGCAGGGACCTATGGCTACACCTTC.